The clone carrying this T cell receptor beta chain came up once. This sample is drawn from a study of shared clonotypes between healthy human individuals. Study at large: Contributing individuals were a couple of females and a few males aged 18 to 49.

Repertoires were generated with immunoSEQ multiplex PCR, while TCRdb's copy carries only in-frame clones and drops some. The table lists 2 million to 2.5 million clones, 95% of them singletons. From germline, CDR1 is SGHTA and CDR2 FQGNSA. V was shortened by 5 bases and J by 4 bases, with 9 bases between the two germline ends. The CDR3 extends over 12 amino acids. Both subsets, CD45RA+ naive and CD45RA-negative memory, were split from the CD4+ cells. Specimen: naive CD4+ T cells sorted from blood. The subset denotes: CD45RA+ positively selected. This TCR was sampled from a man younger than 35 in good health. The chain carries TRBV7-2 and TRBJ2-7; the D is unclear. The CDR3 DNA is TGTGCCAGCAGCCGCCTAGGATACGAGCAGTACTTC. This gives the protein CASSRLGYEQYF.